The 4 T cell receptor beta chains reported below all come from one sample, sequenced in a study of T-cell reconstitution after alpha-beta-depleted transplantation in children. Molecular barcoding with unique molecular identifiers was used for the TCRbeta library. MiXCR was run by TCRdb on the PCR reads, yielding one entry per CDR3 protein. The repertoire holds around 440,000 distinct CDR3 sequences, with roughly 15% as singletons. This specimen was PBMCs, mostly from graft donor cells, taken 360 days after TCRalphabeta/CD19-depleted stem cell transplant. The receptors here all came from a boy under two years old who had a stem cell transplant for Wiskott-Aldrich syndrome, so the T cells may come from the graft donor.

This clonotype was counted only a few times. The chain employs TRBV27 and TRBJ2-7; D unresolved. The CDR3 is 13 amino acids. Trimming stripped 5 bases from V and 2 bases from J, with 10 bases between. Germline CDR1 is MNHEY and CDR2 is SMNVEV (reference sequence). CDR3 nucleotide sequence: TGTGCCAGCAGTGGCGGACGGACCTACGAGCAGTACTTC. This sequence encodes CASSGGRTYEQYF.

This clonotype was counted only a few times. The chain carries TRBV5-1 and TRBJ2-2; possible D gene TRBD2, 6 bases. Germline V gene data show CDR1 as SGHRS and CDR2 as YFSETQ. Trimming pared 6 bases from V and 2 bases from J, leaving 11 bases between. This CDR3 has 14 residues. The CDR3 here is CASIRDSNTGELFF. The DNA for the CDR3 is TGCGCCAGCATCCGGGACTCAAACACCGGGGAGCTGTTTTTT.

This clonotype was seen a few times. V usage is TRBV20-1 and J usage is TRBJ2-4; possible D gene TRBD2, 6 bases. CDR3 length: 15 residues. Trimming took 2 bases from V and 0 from J, leaving 11 bases between them. In germline, CDR1 is DFQATT, CDR2 SNEGSKA (reference sequence). In nucleotides, the CDR3 is TGCAGTGCTAGACTAACGGGAGTAGCCAAAAACATTCAGTACTTC. Translating it yields CSARLTGVAKNIQYF.

The table lists this clonotype with a count of one. The J gene is TRBJ2-5, the V gene TRBV6-2 or TRBV6-3; no definite D call. Germline V lookup: CDR1 MNHEY, CDR2 SVGEGT. The ends were cut back, 10 bases at V and 9 bases at J, with 15 bases in the middle. The CDR3 spans 11 residues. DNA of the CDR3: TGTGCCACCGGTCGCATTTGGTCCCAGTACTTC. Its translation is CATGRIWSQYF.